Below are 32 T cell receptor beta chains sequenced from a single sample in a study of blood T cell repertoires in COVID-19. The table came from immunoSEQ multiplex PCR; TCRdb's copy has only in-frame clones and leaves some out. Here the sample spans approximately 100,000 clones, roughly 84% being singletons. The sample was peripheral blood. All receptors derive from a human donor in a cohort sampled during active COVID-19.

The chain joins TRBV29-1 to TRBJ2-2; no clear D gene. Trimming removed 4 bases at V and 4 bases at J, with 10 bases between. The CDR3 runs 13 residues. Germline assignment: CDR1 SQVTM and CDR2 ANQGSEA. For the CDR3, the DNA is TGCAGCGTTGGGGTCCCTAGCACCGGGGAGCTGTTTTTT. The encoded protein is CSVGVPSTGELFF.

The V call is TRBV4-1, the J call TRBJ2-1, with D tentatively TRBD2 (6 bases). Germline loops: CDR1 MGHRA, CDR2 YSYEKL. CDR3 length: 18 residues. V lost 0 bases, J lost 7 bases, and 22 bases lay in between. The CDR3 nucleotides read TGCGCCAGCAGCCAAGAATGGGGCGAGGCGGGACCGCTGAATGAGCAGTTCTTC. Its translation is CASSQEWGEAGPLNEQFF.

The V and J genes are TRBV7-2 and TRBJ2-7; 7 positions match TRBD1. Unmatched junction bases numbered 5, after V lost 3 bases and J lost 3 bases. The CDR3 extends over 14 amino acids. Germline lookup yields CDR1 SGHTA and CDR2 FQGNSA. CDR3 DNA: TGTGCCAGCAGCTTCGACAGGGAAAGCTACGAGCAGTACTTC. It translates to CASSFDRESYEQYF. The full variable domain, with the rest looked up from reference TRBV7-2 and TRBJ2-7, is GAGVSQSPSNKVTEKGKDVELRCDPISGHTALYWYRQSLGQGLEFLIYFQGNSAPDKSGLPSDRFSAERTGGSVSTLTIQRTQQEDSAVYLCASSFDRESYEQYFGPGTRLTVT.

The chain links TRBV7-8 to TRBJ2-7; 8 positions match TRBD1. Germline loops: CDR1 SGHVS, CDR2 FQNEAQ. V was clipped by 5 bases and J by 5 bases; unmatched bases: 11. The CDR3 is 15 residues long. As DNA, the CDR3 is TGTGCCAGCAGCCGAGAGACAGGGGCTCTCCACGAGCAGTACTTC. Its translation: CASSRETGALHEQYF.

CDR3 DNA sequence: TGTGCCAGTACCAAGCAGGGGGTGGGCACTGAAGCTTTCTTT. The encoded protein is CASTKQGVGTEAFF. The V call is TRBV19, the J call TRBJ1-1; TRBD1 aligns across 7 bases. Germline CDR1 and CDR2: LNHDA and SQIVND (reference sequence). This CDR3 comprises 14 residues. Trimming took 7 bases from V and 4 from J; bases not matched to a gene: 9.

This chain links TRBV6-5 with TRBJ2-3; TRBD2 might be the D (5 bases). CDR1 is MNHEY, CDR2 SVGAGI, per germline. V was cut by 6 bases and J by 6 bases, with 16 bases left in between. The CDR3 has 14 amino acids. The DNA for the CDR3 is TGTGCCAGCAGAGGGAGTTGGGCAACCGATACGCAGTATTTT. Translation gives CASRGSWATDTQYF.

J is TRBJ2-7 and V is TRBV28; D is uncertain. Germline assignment: CDR1 MDHEN and CDR2 SYDVKM. The length of the CDR3 is 16 residues. Trimming took 4 bases from V and 3 from J, leaving 19 bases between them. In nucleotides, the CDR3 is TGTGCCAGCAGTTCTTTGGAGACTGAACCCAACTACGAGCAGTACTTC. This gives the protein CASSSLETEPNYEQYF.

This clone was recorded only once. The chain links TRBV5-1 to TRBJ1-2; 8 bases are a match to TRBD1. CDR1 and CDR2 from the germline V gene are SGHRS and YFSETQ. This CDR3 region has 15 residues. Unmatched junction bases numbered 6, after V lost 4 bases and J lost 1 base. For the CDR3, the DNA is TGCGCCAGCAGCCTAGGACAGGGCTTTAACTATGGCTACACCTTC. This sequence encodes CASSLGQGFNYGYTF.

The CDR3 loop reads CATSDNRGASSYNEQFF. CDR3 in DNA: TGTGCCACCAGTGATAACCGCGGGGCGAGCTCCTACAATGAGCAGTTCTTC. This chain uses TRBV24-1 with TRBJ2-1; tentatively, D is TRBD2 (6 bases). Germline CDR1 reads KGHDR; CDR2 reads SFDVKD. The CDR3 spans 17 residues. V was pared by 3 bases and J by 0 bases, with 14 bases between.

The chain carries TRBV18 and TRBJ2-3, with D tentatively TRBD1 (5 bases). Germline-derived CDR1 and CDR2 are KGHSH and LQKENI. V dropped 4 bases and J dropped 12 bases, with 17 bases sitting between them. The CDR3 runs 13 residues. CDR3 region: CASSQDGPGFQYF. CDR3 in DNA: TGTGCCAGCTCACAAGACGGCCCAGGGTTTCAGTATTTT.

The chain has TRBV15 and TRBJ1-1; 11 bases map to TRBD1. J lost 4 bases, V lost 6 bases, and 7 bases had no gene match. The CDR3 length is 15 residues. CDR1 LNHNV and CDR2 YYDKDF come from the germline V gene (reference sequence). CDR3 region: CATRGGQGVATEAFF. CDR3 nucleotide sequence: TGTGCCACCAGGGGGGGACAGGGGGTTGCCACTGAAGCTTTCTTT.

This clone came up a few times. The chain is built from TRBV18 and TRBJ1-4, with D maybe TRBD1 (5 bases). Trimming removed 2 bases from V and 0 bases from J, with 13 bases in between. The germline CDR1 and CDR2 sequences are KGHSH and LQKENI. CDR3 size: 17 residues. CDR3 coding DNA: TGTGCCAGCTCACCAAACCAGAAGACAGCAACTAATGAAAAACTGTTTTTT. Translated, it gives CASSPNQKTATNEKLFF.

The chain has TRBV6-1 and TRBJ1-5; possible D gene TRBD1, 5 bases. V was shortened by 2 bases and J by 4 bases, with 24 bases between the two germline ends. Germline V gene data show CDR1 as MNHNS and CDR2 as SASEGT. CDR3 length: 19 residues. CDR3 loop: CASSEMGEAGRNGNQPQHF. Written as DNA, the CDR3 is TGTGCCAGCAGTGAAATGGGGGAGGCAGGGCGGAACGGGAATCAGCCCCAGCATTTT.

The J gene is TRBJ2-7, the V gene TRBV7-3, with 10 bases lining up with TRBD2. CDR1 and CDR2 (germline): SGHTA, FQGTGA. This CDR3 comprises 15 residues. Germline trimming cut 5 bases from V and 3 bases from J; bases unmatched to any gene: 7. The DNA of the CDR3 is TGTGCCAGCAGCCTTCATAGCGGGAGGAACTACGAGCAGTACTTC. It is translated as CASSLHSGRNYEQYF.

The chain recombines TRBV7-2 with TRBJ2-1; TRBD1 matches 7 bases. Germline trimming cut 4 bases from V and 7 bases from J; bases unmatched to any gene: 1. Looked up from germline, CDR1 is SGHTA and CDR2 is FQGNSA. CDR3 length: 12 residues. The CDR3 region is CASSSGGNEQFF. DNA for the CDR3: TGTGCCAGCAGCTCAGGGGGAAATGAGCAGTTCTTC.

J is TRBJ1-2 and V is TRBV5-4; TRBD1 matches 9 bases. CDR3 length equals 14 residues. The germline V gene encodes CDR1 SGHNT and CDR2 YYREEE (reference sequence). V trimming: 3 bases; J trimming: 6 bases; junction bases outside the gene matches: 6. The CDR3 region is CASSSGTGLDGYTF. In DNA, the CDR3 is TGTGCCAGCAGCTCCGGGACAGGGCTAGATGGCTACACCTTC. The whole variable domain, remainder taken from reference TRBV5-4 and TRBJ1-2, is ETGVTQSPTHLIKTRGQQVTLRCSSQSGHNTVSWYQQALGQGPQFIFQYYREEENGRGNFPPRFSGLQFPNYSSELNVNALELDDSALYLCASSSGTGLDGYTFGSGTRLTVV.

The chain couples TRBV27 to TRBJ1-1, with TRBD1 as a possible D gene (6 bases). CDR3 length equals 15 residues. Trimming stripped 6 bases from V and 0 bases from J, with 14 bases between. Germline V gene data show CDR1 as MNHEY and CDR2 as SMNVEV (reference sequence). The CDR3 reads CASSVRGHLNTEAFF. Written as DNA, the CDR3 is TGTGCCAGCAGCGTAAGGGGACACCTGAACACTGAAGCTTTCTTT.

This chain links TRBV18 with TRBJ2-3, with D unclear. CDR3 size: 11 residues. CDR1 and CDR2 (germline): KGHSH, LQKENI. V gave up 7 bases and J gave up 6 bases, with 8 bases separating them. The CDR3 DNA sequence: TGTGCCAGCTTATACGGGGATACGCAGTATTTT. Protein product: CASLYGDTQYF.

The table lists this clone with a count of one. V usage is TRBV2 and J usage is TRBJ2-7, with 10 nucleotides matching TRBD1. The CDR3 is made up of 12 amino acids. Germline-derived CDR1 and CDR2 are SNHLY and FYNNEI. J lost 5 bases, V lost 10 bases, and 5 bases had no gene match. The CDR3 DNA reads TGTGCCACTCGGGACAGGGGTGACGAGCAGTACTTC. It codes for CATRDRGDEQYF.

This clone was observed once. The chain is built from TRBV21-1 and TRBJ2-1; TRBD2, as called in the table, went unchecked against the DNA. TRBV21-1 is noted as a pseudogene. This CDR3 has 20 amino acids. CDR3 nucleotides: TGTGCCAGCAGCAAAGCGCTTTCCGGGACTATGATCCTTACATACAATGAGCAGTTCTTC. This sequence encodes CASSKALSGTMILTYNEQFF.

This clone occurred a few times. The V gene is TRBV6-1, the J gene TRBJ1-2; 9 positions match TRBD1. The CDR3 extends over 13 amino acids. J lost 10 bases, V lost 1 base, and 4 bases had no gene match. Germline V gene sequence: CDR1 MNHNS, CDR2 SASEGT. CDR3 sequence reads: CASSEGGTGLYTF. In DNA, the CDR3 is TGTGCCAGCAGTGAAGGAGGGACAGGGCTCTACACCTTC.

This chain uses TRBV18 with TRBJ2-3; D is unclear. Deletions cut 1 base from V and 2 bases from J, with 10 bases between. The CDR3 has 15 amino acids. Germline values: CDR1 KGHSH, CDR2 LQKENI. The chain's CDR3 is CASSPLGQLTDTQYF. The CDR3 DNA is TGTGCCAGCTCACCACTTGGGCAACTCACAGATACGCAGTATTTT.

This clone was seen a few times. The chain links TRBV7-3 to TRBJ2-5; D uncertain. The CDR3 has 13 residues. Germline CDR1 and CDR2: SGHTA and FQGTGA. With 5 bases removed from V and 2 bases from J, the gap between germline ends came to 9 bases. The CDR3 DNA reads TGTGCCAGCAGCCCCGGAGTTCAAGAGACCCAGTACTTC. This codes for CASSPGVQETQYF.

The chain links TRBV7-3 to TRBJ2-5; 7 nucleotides agree with TRBD1. CDR1 and CDR2 from the germline V gene are SGHTA and FQGTGA. The CDR3 covers 15 residues. J gave up 4 bases and V 5 bases, and 10 bases lay outside the gene matches. The CDR3 is CASSEDRSMAETQYF. As DNA, the CDR3 is TGTGCCAGCAGCGAGGACAGGTCTATGGCAGAGACCCAGTACTTC.

CDR3 loop: CASSPTDRGGGQPQHF. As DNA, the CDR3 is TGTGCCAGCAGCCCCACGGACAGGGGCGGAGGTCAGCCCCAGCATTTT. The chain is built from TRBV7-8 and TRBJ1-5; 9 bases agree with TRBD1. Germline-derived CDR1 and CDR2 are SGHVS and FQNEAQ. The CDR3 runs 16 residues. The V segment lost 5 bases and the J segment 6 bases; nucleotides outside the gene matches: 11.

The chain carries TRBV5-4 and TRBJ2-7; 7 bases agree with TRBD1. The junction had 7 bases not matched to a gene; V was cut back by 4 bases and J by 3 bases. Germline V gives CDR1 SGHNT, CDR2 YYREEE (reference sequence). The CDR3 is 14 residues long. For the CDR3, the DNA is TGTGCCAGCAGCGACCGGGACAGACGCTACGAGCAGTACTTC. Its protein is CASSDRDRRYEQYF.

The chain couples TRBV6-1 to TRBJ1-2, with no clear D. Germline V gene lookup returns CDR1 MNHNS and CDR2 SASEGT. With 2 bases removed from V and 7 bases from J, the gap between germline ends came to 11 bases. The CDR3 contains 13 residues. The CDR3 coding sequence is TGTGCCAGCAGTGAATTTAGGGAGGGTGGCTACACCTTC. Encoded protein: CASSEFREGGYTF.

The rearrangement links TRBV18 to TRBJ2-2, with 8 bases lining up with TRBD1. V lost 3 bases, J lost 7 bases, and 7 bases stayed unmatched. This CDR3 has 15 amino acids. CDR1 is KGHSH, CDR2 LQKENI, per germline. CDR3 loop: CASSPGQAANGELFF. CDR3 coding DNA: TGTGCCAGCTCACCGGGACAGGCCGCGAACGGGGAGCTGTTTTTT.

This clone was counted a single time. V gene TRBV5-4 combines with J gene TRBJ2-2; 7 bases fit TRBD1. The CDR3 has 16 residues. Germline assignment: CDR1 SGHNT and CDR2 YYREEE (reference sequence). After removal of 4 bases from V and 4 bases from J, the junction contained 10 bases not matched to a gene. The CDR3 DNA reads TGTGCCAGCAGCCAAAATCTGGGACAGACCACCGGGGAGCTGTTTTTT. Its translation is CASSQNLGQTTGELFF. Full variable domain (missing parts from reference TRBV5-4 and TRBJ2-2): ETGVTQSPTHLIKTRGQQVTLRCSSQSGHNTVSWYQQALGQGPQFIFQYYREEENGRGNFPPRFSGLQFPNYSSELNVNALELDDSALYLCASSQNLGQTTGELFFGEGSRLTVL.

The chain is built from TRBV19 and TRBJ1-3; no definite D call. The CDR3 is 16 residues long. V was trimmed by 5 bases and J by 0 bases, leaving 14 bases between them. CDR1 and CDR2 (germline): LNHDA, SQIVND (reference sequence). The CDR3 protein is CASSGRRPDSGNTIYF. CDR3 sequence (DNA): TGTGCCAGTAGTGGTCGGAGACCTGACTCTGGAAACACCATATATTTT.

The chain employs TRBV6-6 and TRBJ2-2; 8 positions agree with TRBD1. Germline loops: CDR1 MNHNY, CDR2 SVGAGI (reference sequence). J gave up 6 bases and V 2 bases, and 5 bases lay outside the gene matches. CDR3 length equals 15 residues. The CDR3 loop reads CASSYAGGASGELFF. Here the CDR3 DNA reads TGTGCCAGCAGTTACGCAGGGGGCGCATCCGGGGAGCTGTTTTTT.

The V and J genes are TRBV7-2 and TRBJ2-1; TRBD2 matches 10 bases. Germline V lookup: CDR1 SGHTA, CDR2 FQGNSA. This CDR3 region has 18 residues. Trimming took 0 bases from V and 4 from J; bases not matched to a gene: 9. This CDR3 is CASSLAGTLAGVYNEQFF. CDR3 sequence (DNA): TGTGCCAGCAGCTTAGCGGGGACCCTAGCGGGGGTATACAATGAGCAGTTCTTC.